Shown below are 11 T cell receptor beta chains from a single sample sequenced in a study of shared clonotypes between healthy human individuals. Produced via immunoSEQ multiplex PCR; TCRdb's table is partial and in-frame only. The data contain about 1 million clones, roughly 80% of them singletons. Sequenced sample: memory CD4+ T cells sorted from blood. Subset given: CD45RA-negative fraction. The receptors here all came from a man aged 18 to 29 in good health.

V and J are TRBV5-6 and TRBJ2-1, with D possibly being TRBD2 (6 bases). This CDR3 has 15 residues. V was trimmed by 1 base and J by 0 bases, leaving 8 bases between them. Germline-derived CDR1 and CDR2 are SGHDT and YYEEEE. The CDR3 DNA sequence: TGTGCCAGCAGCTTGCCCGGGAGCTCCTACAATGAGCAGTTCTTC. Translating it yields CASSLPGSSYNEQFF.

This chain links TRBV28 with TRBJ1-4; 7 bases agree with TRBD1. There are 13 residues in the CDR3. The V gene's germline CDR1 is MDHEN and CDR2 SYDVKM. The V segment lost 10 bases and the J segment 4 bases; nucleotides outside the gene matches: 6. CDR3 sequence: CAIQQGNNEKLFF. In DNA, the CDR3 is TGTGCCATCCAACAGGGGAATAATGAAAAACTGTTTTTT.

The chain couples TRBV18 to TRBJ2-3; a weak D match, TRBD1 (6 bases). The CDR3 spans 15 residues. The germline V gene has CDR1 KGHSH and CDR2 LQKENI. Trimming removed 6 bases at V and 4 bases at J, with 17 bases between. The CDR3 spells CASSQLTGWSDTQYF. CDR3 bases: TGTGCCAGCTCCCAATTGACAGGTTGGTCAGATACGCAGTATTTT.

This clone was recorded once. This rearrangement joins TRBV18 to TRBJ2-5; D unresolved. The CDR3 is made up of 13 amino acids. The V gene's germline CDR1 is KGHSH and CDR2 LQKENI. Between the trimmed V and J ends, which lost 4 bases and 4 bases, there was a span of 10 bases. This chain's CDR3 is CASSQMWGETQYF. CDR3 bases: TGTGCCAGCTCACAAATGTGGGGAGAGACCCAGTACTTC.

The J gene is TRBJ2-7, the V gene TRBV5-5; TRBD1 agrees at 8 bases. CDR1 SGHKS and CDR2 YYEKEE come from the germline V gene (reference sequence). CDR3 size: 15 residues. V lost 7 bases and J lost 3; bases outside the gene matches: 12. CDR3 sequence reads: CASSPVGDRYYEQYF. CDR3 sequence (DNA): TGTGCCAGCTCCCCCGTCGGGGACAGGTACTACGAGCAGTACTTC.

This clone has a handful of counts. The chain uses TRBV7-8 and TRBJ1-2; a possible D gene is TRBD1 (6 bases). V shed 7 bases and J shed 0 bases, with 12 bases lying between them. CDR1 and CDR2 from the germline V gene are SGHVS and FQNEAQ. The CDR3 totals 14 residues. The chain's CDR3 is CASTAGATNYGYTF. For the CDR3, the DNA is TGTGCCAGCACCGCGGGGGCGACTAACTATGGCTACACCTTC.

The chain links TRBV11-2 to TRBJ2-5, with D unclear. The V end lost 4 bases, the J end lost 5 bases, and 5 bases lay between the germline ends. The germline V gene has CDR1 SGHAT and CDR2 FQNNGV. This CDR3 is 11 amino acids long. In DNA form, the CDR3 reads TGTGCCAGCAGCTCGATGGAGACCCAGTACTTC. Residues: CASSSMETQYF.

The chain recombines TRBV5-1 with TRBJ2-2; 12 positions agree with TRBD1. This CDR3 spans 16 amino acids. Germline CDR1 SGHRS, CDR2 YFSETQ. The V and J ends lost 5 bases and 2 bases, in that order; junction bases with no gene match: 4. Here the CDR3 reads CASRSGTGGNTGELFF. CDR3 sequence (DNA): TGCGCCAGCAGGTCCGGGACAGGGGGCAACACCGGGGAGCTGTTTTTT. The full variable domain, in which reference TRBV5-1 and TRBJ2-2 provide the parts outside the CDR3, is KAGVTQTPRYLIKTRGQQVTLSCSPISGHRSVSWYQQTPGQGLQFLFEYFSETQRNKGNFPGRFSGRQFSNSRSEMNVSTLELGDSALYLCASRSGTGGNTGELFFGEGSRLTVL.

The chain employs TRBV6-1 and TRBJ2-5; TRBD1 matches 9 bases. V trimming: 3 bases; J trimming: 5 bases; junction bases outside the gene matches: 4. CDR1 and CDR2 from the germline V gene are MNHNS and SASEGT. The CDR3 has 14 amino acids. CDR3 loop: CASSDRDRAETQYF. For the CDR3, the DNA is TGTGCCAGCAGTGACCGGGACAGGGCGGAGACCCAGTACTTC.

The chain employs TRBV11-3 and TRBJ2-1; D perhaps matches TRBD2 (6 bases). V gave up 1 base and J gave up 7 bases, with 11 bases separating them. Germline loops: CDR1 SGHNT, CDR2 YENEEA. The CDR3 runs to 14 residues. The CDR3 loop reads CASSLGRRENEQFF. The CDR3 DNA reads as TGTGCCAGCAGCTTAGGGCGGAGGGAGAATGAGCAGTTCTTC.

The genes are TRBV10-3 and TRBJ1-1; TRBD1 is a possible D gene (5 bases). From germline, CDR1 is ENHRY and CDR2 SYGVKD. V lost 6 bases, J lost 4 bases, and 12 bases lay in between. This CDR3 has 13 residues. The CDR3 nucleotides read TGTGCCATCAGGGAGGACACCAGCACTGAAGCTTTCTTT. Translation gives CAIREDTSTEAFF.